This record covers a single T cell receptor (beta chain). The table came from immunoSEQ multiplex PCR; TCRdb's copy has only in-frame clones and leaves some out. The repertoire holds 150,000 to 200,000 clones, with roughly 93% as singletons. This entry is derived from a study of T cell responses to AZD1222 COVID-19 vaccine. The CDR3 runs 15 residues. Germline V lookup: CDR1 MNHEY, CDR2 SVGAGI. V shed 3 bases and J shed 2 bases, with 8 bases lying between them. This clonotype was sampled from an adult in good health. J is TRBJ2-6 and V is TRBV6-5; D possibly corresponds to TRBD2 (6 bases). Sequences were derived from peripheral blood, sampled on day 0 of AZD1222 vaccination. CDR3 nucleotide sequence: TGTGCCAGCAGTTATGGAGGGCCTGGGGCCAACGTCCTGACTTTC. Amino acids: CASSYGGPGANVLTF.